This paragraph covers one T cell receptor (beta chain) sequence. In the source study's methods: The authors estimated nucleated cell counts from reference gene primer amplification. Assay used: immunoSEQ multiplex PCR; TCRdb lists only in-frame clones, some missing. Clone size and the V and J calls come from that table; the DNA yielded D and trimming. The sample has under 450,000 clones, around 88% seen once; the top ten hold around an eighth. V lost 6 bases and J lost 0; bases outside the gene matches: 2. The CDR3 runs 13 residues. CDR1 and CDR2 (germline): SQVTM, ANQGSEA. These data come from a study of blood T cell repertoires in COVID-19. The wider study: Samples of COVID-19 (acute and convalescent) were obtained from the United States, Italy and Spain. PBMCs, B-cell-depleted T cells, or T cells were the source of the cDNA or gDNA that made up the material.

It was during active infection that Seattle patients were enrolled and then longitudinally followed. The material sequenced was peripheral blood. The chain uses TRBV29-1 and TRBJ2-1; TRBD1 agrees at 7 bases. The clonotype originates from a woman aged 45-65 years with COVID-19, enrolled during active disease. The CDR3 bases are TGCAGCGTCGGGACAGTCTCCTACAATGAGCAGTTCTTC. Translating it yields CSVGTVSYNEQFF.